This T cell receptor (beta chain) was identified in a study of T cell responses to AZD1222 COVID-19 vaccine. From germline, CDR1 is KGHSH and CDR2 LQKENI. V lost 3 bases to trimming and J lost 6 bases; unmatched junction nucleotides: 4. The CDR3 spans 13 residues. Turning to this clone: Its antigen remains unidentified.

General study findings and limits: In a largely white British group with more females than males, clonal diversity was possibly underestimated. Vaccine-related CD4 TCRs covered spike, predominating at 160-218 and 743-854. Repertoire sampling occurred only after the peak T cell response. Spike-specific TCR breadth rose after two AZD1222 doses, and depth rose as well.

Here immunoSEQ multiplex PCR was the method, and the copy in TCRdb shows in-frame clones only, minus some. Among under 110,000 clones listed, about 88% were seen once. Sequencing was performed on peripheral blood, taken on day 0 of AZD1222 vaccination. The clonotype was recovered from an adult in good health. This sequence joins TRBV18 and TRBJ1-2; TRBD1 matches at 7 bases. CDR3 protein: CASSPFQGDGYTF. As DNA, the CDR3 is TGTGCCAGCTCACCGTTTCAGGGGGATGGCTACACCTTC.